This T cell receptor beta chain was profiled in a study of shared clonotypes between healthy human individuals. The CDR3 totals 13 residues. Germline CDR1 MGHRA, CDR2 YSYEKL. About this clone: One junction end disagrees with the germline gene, perhaps due to a read error.

The table came from immunoSEQ multiplex PCR; TCRdb's copy has only in-frame clones and leaves some out. The repertoire holds about 690,000 clones, 90% seen once, with less than 40% in the top ten. The donor cohort consisted entirely of Caucasian adults residing in Nashville, Tennessee. What was sequenced was memory CD8+ T cells from PBMCs. The sample's subset: CD45RO+ cells pooled with CCR7-negative TemRA cells. The source of this sequence is a man between 18 and 35 years old in good health. Some clones in this sample may be carry-over from other donors' samples. The chain uses TRBV4-1 and TRBJ1-1; no definite D call. As DNA, the CDR3 is TGCGCCGGCAGCCTGAGACAAAACACTGAAGCTTTCTTT. Translating it yields CAGSLRQNTEAFF.